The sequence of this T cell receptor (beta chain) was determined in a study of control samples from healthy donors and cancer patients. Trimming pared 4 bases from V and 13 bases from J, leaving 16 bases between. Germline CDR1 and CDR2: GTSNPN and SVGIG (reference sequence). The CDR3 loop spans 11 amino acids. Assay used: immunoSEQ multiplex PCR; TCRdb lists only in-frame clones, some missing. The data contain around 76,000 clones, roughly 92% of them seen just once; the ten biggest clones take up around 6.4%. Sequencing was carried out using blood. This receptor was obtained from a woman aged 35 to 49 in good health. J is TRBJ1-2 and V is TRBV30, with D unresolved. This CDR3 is CAWISGGRFTF. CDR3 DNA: TGTGCCTGGATTTCAGGCGGGCGGTTCACCTTC.